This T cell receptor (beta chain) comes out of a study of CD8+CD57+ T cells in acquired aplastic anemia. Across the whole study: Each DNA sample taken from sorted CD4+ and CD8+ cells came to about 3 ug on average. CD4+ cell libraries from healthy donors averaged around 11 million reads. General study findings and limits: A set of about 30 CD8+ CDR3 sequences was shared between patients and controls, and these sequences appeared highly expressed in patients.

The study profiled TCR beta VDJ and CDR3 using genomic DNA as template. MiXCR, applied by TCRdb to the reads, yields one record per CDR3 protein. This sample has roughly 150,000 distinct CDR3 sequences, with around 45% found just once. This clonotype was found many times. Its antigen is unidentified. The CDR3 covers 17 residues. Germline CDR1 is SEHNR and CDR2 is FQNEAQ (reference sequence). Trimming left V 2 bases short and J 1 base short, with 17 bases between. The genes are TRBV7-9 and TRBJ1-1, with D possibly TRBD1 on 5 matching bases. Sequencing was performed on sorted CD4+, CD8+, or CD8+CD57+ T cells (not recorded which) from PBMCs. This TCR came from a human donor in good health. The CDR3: CASSLRFGQGQNTEAFF. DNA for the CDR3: TGTGCCAGCAGCTTAAGGTTTGGGCAGGGCCAGAACACTGAAGCTTTCTTT.